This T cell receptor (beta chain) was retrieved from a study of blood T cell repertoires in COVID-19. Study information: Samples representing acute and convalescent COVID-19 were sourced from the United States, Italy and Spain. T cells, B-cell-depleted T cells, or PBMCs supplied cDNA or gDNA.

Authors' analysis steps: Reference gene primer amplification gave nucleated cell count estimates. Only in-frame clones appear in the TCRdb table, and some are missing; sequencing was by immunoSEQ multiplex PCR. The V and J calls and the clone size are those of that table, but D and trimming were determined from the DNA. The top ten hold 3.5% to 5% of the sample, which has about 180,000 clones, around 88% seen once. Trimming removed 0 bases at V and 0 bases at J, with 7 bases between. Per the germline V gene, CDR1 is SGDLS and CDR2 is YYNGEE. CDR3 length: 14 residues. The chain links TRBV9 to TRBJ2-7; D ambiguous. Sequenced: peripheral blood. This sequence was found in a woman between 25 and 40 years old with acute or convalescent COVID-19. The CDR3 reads CASSVGGNSYEQYF. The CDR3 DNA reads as TGTGCCAGCAGCGTAGGAGGAAACTCCTACGAGCAGTACTTC.